This T cell receptor (beta chain) came from a study of blood T cell repertoires in COVID-19 (dated by TCRdb to the early 2020s). For the wider study: Samples covering the acute and convalescent phases of COVID-19 were provided by collaborators in the United States, Italy and Spain. The material from the prospective study consisted of cDNA or gDNA derived from T cells, B-cell-depleted T cells, or PBMCs. The dataset comprised deeply sampled blood TCRbeta repertoires from subjects exposed to, actively infected with, or recovered from COVID-19. The repertoires were made available in a free public database intended to serve as a resource for research on the immune response to SARS-CoV-2. The samples were drawn from two sources: the first 160 participants of the ongoing ImmuneRACE study, and 1,000 to 1,500 subjects contributed by 6 global collaborators. A de-identified subject ID, COVID-19 status, age in years and sex were almost always included in the sample metadata. Where available, HLA class I and class II types were obtained from metadata supplied by the sample provider rather than from assay-based typing.

Collaborating institutions collected whole blood in K2EDTA tubes following their own protocols. For TCRbeta analysis, collaborators shipped samples in one of three forms: frozen whole blood, isolated PBMCs, or DNA extracted from either of those sample types. Broader findings and caveats from the paper: Clinical and demographic metadata were provided uncurated, with the amount varying by source and participant.

TCRbeta CDR3 regions were amplified from genomic DNA using the immunoSEQ Assay, a bias-controlled multiplex PCR. The study's own analysis went as follows. The number of nucleated cells in each sample was estimated from the amplification of reference gene primers within the assay. Sequence reads were collapsed and filtered to measure the absolute abundance of every unique TCRbeta CDR3 rearrangement. Productive Simpson clonality was computed per sample as the square root of Simpson's diversity index over productive rearrangements. TCRdb's version of the immuneACCESS table is confined to in-frame rearrangements and falls short of the full clone set. An unresolved V gene accounts for under half of the shortfall where checked; the remainder is of unknown origin. V and J calls and clone size are as listed in that table; D and trimming were resolved from the DNA. Across this sample there are some 150,000 clones, with 87% seen only once. 0.95% of the sample rests with the top ten.

Taken from the germline V gene (reference sequence), the CDR1 and CDR2 loops are MNHEY and SMNVEV. The germline V end is reduced by 5 bases and the J end by 2 bases; junction bases left unmatched: 10. Inclusive of the bounding cysteine and phenylalanine, the CDR3 is 16 residues long. Only the CDR3 portion is preserved as DNA: 48 bases, with reading frame beginning at the first base. In the case of this clone: No antigen is known for it. No base-level quality is on record; no much larger clone is a single base apart.

Sequenced input: peripheral blood. The V gene is TRBV27 and the J gene is TRBJ1-1; TRBD1 fits 8 bases in the junction. This receptor was identified in a woman aged 50 to 60 with acute or convalescent COVID-19. The CDR3: CASSPRRAGGNTEAFF. In nucleotides, the sequence is TGTGCCAGCAGTCCCCGACGGGCAGGGGGCAACACTGAAGCTTTCTTT.